The 25 T cell receptor beta chains in this list originate from one sample, sequenced in a study of regulatory T cells in long-lasting Graves disease. To make TCR beta libraries, researchers used iRepertoire HTBI primers and Arm-PCR of CDR3 regions. Each CDR3 protein is one row after TCRdb ran MiXCR on the multiplex PCR reads. The sample includes around 500,000 distinct CDR3 sequences, 13% of them seen just once. Time point denoted: newly diagnosed GD, antithyroid drugs for less than 3 months. There was RNA extracted from PBMCs, and the TCR library was made from it. These same data were also listed under a study on T cells in Graves' hyperthyroidism and ophthalmopathy.

Sequencing used peripheral blood mononuclear cells (PBMCs), obtained at new diagnosis, from a patient treated with antithyroid drugs. Receptors were obtained from a man aged 25-40 years with Graves disease.

This clonotype was recorded many times. The chain is built from TRBV9 and TRBJ2-5, with 8 nucleotides matching TRBD2. The germline gives CDR1 SGDLS, CDR2 YYNGEE. V lost 4 bases, J lost 5 bases, and 7 bases stayed unmatched. The length of the CDR3 is 14 residues. The CDR3, as DNA: TGTGCCAGCAGCACGGAAGCGGGAGATGAGACCCAGTACTTC. Its protein product is CASSTEAGDETQYF.

This clonotype was recorded a few times. The V and J genes are TRBV7-8 and TRBJ2-5; TRBD1 matches at 7 bases. CDR1 and CDR2 (germline): SGHVS, FQNEAQ. CDR3 size: 14 residues. J gave up 5 bases and V 5 bases, and 8 bases lay outside the gene matches. The CDR3 nucleotides read TGTGCCAGCAGCGCCTTCACAGGGGCCGAGACCCAGTACTTC. Protein sequence: CASSAFTGAETQYF.

Only one count was recorded for this clonotype. This rearrangement joins TRBV6-2 or TRBV6-3 to TRBJ2-1, with a tentative D call TRBD1 (6 bases). Trimming pared 2 bases from V and 1 base from J, leaving 15 bases between. This CDR3 is built from 17 residues. CDR1 is MNHEY and CDR2 is SVGEGT in the germline V gene. This CDR3 reads CASSYTATGTSYNEQFF. The CDR3 DNA sequence: TGTGCCAGCAGTTACACAGCTACCGGGACATCCTACAATGAGCAGTTCTTC.

Concerning this clonotype: The conserved closing phenylalanine or tryptophan is absent in this CDR3, likely reflecting a read error. The V and J genes are TRBV12-3 or TRBV12-4 and TRBJ2-5; TRBD1 might be the D (6 bases). The CDR3 extends over 14 amino acids. The V end was cut by 2 bases, the J end by 3 bases, with 10 bases between. CDR3 protein: CASSLRDIKETQYS. The CDR3, as DNA: TGTGCCAGCAGTTTAAGGGACATCAAAGAGACCCAGTACTCC.

This clonotype occurred a few times. This chain links TRBV15 with TRBJ1-3; D remains unclear. Germline V CDR1 and CDR2: LNHNV, YYDKDF (reference sequence). Trimming stripped 0 bases from V and 0 bases from J, with 9 bases between. CDR3 size: 16 residues. This chain's CDR3 is CATSREIGSSGNTIYF. The CDR3 DNA reads as TGTGCCACCAGCAGAGAAATCGGGAGCTCTGGAAACACCATATATTTT. The variable domain in full, completed from reference TRBV15 and TRBJ1-3, reads DAMVIQNPRYQVTQFGKPVTLSCSQTLNHNVMYWYQQKSSQAPKLLFHYYDKDFNNEADTPDNFQSRRPNTSFCFLDIRSPGLGDTAMYLCATSREIGSSGNTIYFGEGSWLTVV.

Worth noting for this clonotype: The CDR3 does not end in the conserved phenylalanine or tryptophan, so this is likely a read error. The CDR3 DNA reads as TGTGCCAGCAGCTTAGGCCCTACGGACAGGAGGACAGATACGCAGTATTCT. This encodes CASSLGPTDRRTDTQYS. V is TRBV13 and J is TRBJ2-3; the match to TRBD1 covers 7 bases. The CDR3 is made up of 17 amino acids. Trimming removed 0 bases from V and 3 bases from J; junction bases left unmatched: 9. The V gene's germline CDR1 is PRHDT and CDR2 FYEKMQ (reference sequence).

A word on this clonotype: Sequence at one end of the junction differs from germline and may be a read error. V gene TRBV19 combines with J gene TRBJ2-7; 7 bases are shared with TRBD2. Per the germline V gene, CDR1 is LNHDA and CDR2 is SQIVND (reference sequence). This CDR3 has 15 amino acids. The CDR3, as DNA: TGTGCCGGTAGTATTTATGGCGGGAGCTCCTACGAGCAGTACTTC. Its protein product is CAGSIYGGSSYEQYF.

The table lists this clonotype with many counts. The chain combines TRBV27 with TRBJ1-1; no clear D gene. The CDR3 is made up of 14 amino acids. The V gene's germline CDR1 is MNHEY and CDR2 SMNVEV (reference sequence). Trimming pared 5 bases from V and 1 base from J, leaving 11 bases between. The CDR3: CASSPRLPNTEAFF. The CDR3 DNA is TGTGCCAGCAGTCCCCGACTGCCGAACACTGAAGCTTTCTTT.

V is TRBV28 and J is TRBJ2-7, with 12 positions matching TRBD2. The CDR3 is 15 amino acids. Germline CDR1 is MDHEN and CDR2 is SYDVKM. J lost 4 bases, V lost 4 bases, and 5 bases had no gene match. CDR3: CASSSPGTSGYEQYF. CDR3 nucleotide sequence: TGTGCCAGCAGTTCCCCCGGGACTAGCGGGTACGAGCAGTACTTC.

This clonotype was detected only a few times. V gene TRBV11-2 combines with J gene TRBJ2-1, with D possibly being TRBD1 (6 bases). The CDR3 spans 15 residues. V was trimmed by 5 bases and J by 8 bases, leaving 19 bases between them. CDR1 SGHAT and CDR2 FQNNGV come from the germline V gene. The CDR3 protein is CASSHRVLFGDEQFF. CDR3 coding DNA: TGTGCCAGCAGCCACAGGGTATTGTTTGGGGATGAGCAGTTCTTC.

This clonotype was found many times. The V gene is TRBV3-1, the J gene TRBJ1-5; TRBD1 is a possible D gene (6 bases). Trimming stripped 2 bases from V and 2 bases from J, with 13 bases between. The CDR3 consists of 16 residues. The germline V gene encodes CDR1 LGHDT and CDR2 YNNKEL (reference sequence). The CDR3 is CASSQTGRGGNQPQHF. In DNA form, the CDR3 reads TGTGCCAGCAGCCAAACGGGCAGGGGTGGCAATCAGCCCCAGCATTTT.

In this sample, this clonotype turned up many times. J is TRBJ1-4 and V is TRBV5-1, with no clear D. This CDR3 has 14 residues. With 0 bases removed from V and 10 bases from J, the gap between germline ends came to 13 bases. Germline CDR1 reads SGHRS; CDR2 reads YFSETQ. The CDR3 spells CASSLDVDPSKLFF. As DNA, the CDR3 is TGCGCCAGCAGCTTGGACGTGGACCCATCAAAACTGTTTTTT. The whole variable domain, remainder taken from reference TRBV5-1 and TRBJ1-4, is KAGVTQTPRYLIKTRGQQVTLSCSPISGHRSVSWYQQTPGQGLQFLFEYFSETQRNKGNFPGRFSGRQFSNSRSEMNVSTLELGDSALYLCASSLDVDPSKLFFGSGTQLSVL.

This clonotype has more than one count but fewer than ten. The rearrangement joins TRBV10-3 to TRBJ2-7, with no clear D. V was clipped by 6 bases and J by 3 bases, with 9 bases between them. The CDR3 totals 12 residues. CDR1 and CDR2 (germline): ENHRY, SYGVKD. CDR3 amino acids: CAISLYSYEQYF. The CDR3 DNA reads TGTGCCATCAGCCTATATAGCTACGAGCAGTACTTC.

This clonotype appeared a few times. The chain joins TRBV7-9 to TRBJ2-1; 10 bases map to TRBD2. Trimming took 10 bases from V and 3 from J; bases not matched to a gene: 12. This CDR3 is 16 amino acids long. CDR1 SEHNR and CDR2 FQNEAQ come from the germline V gene (reference sequence). The CDR3 here is CATLSSGRWDYNEQFF. CDR3 sequence (DNA): TGTGCCACCCTCTCTAGCGGGAGATGGGACTACAATGAGCAGTTCTTC.

This clonotype came up many times. J is TRBJ1-5 and V is TRBV27; 11 positions match TRBD1. Trimming removed 8 bases from V and 7 bases from J; junction bases left unmatched: 4. Germline assignment: CDR1 MNHEY and CDR2 SMNVEV (reference sequence). The CDR3 consists of 13 residues. CDR3 residues: CASRDRGRQPQHF. Written as DNA, the CDR3 is TGTGCCAGCCGGGACAGGGGGAGACAGCCCCAGCATTTT.

This clonotype showed up just a few times. Germline is not matched at one junction end, which may reflect a read error. V is TRBV14 and J is TRBJ2-2, with D tentatively TRBD1 (6 bases). The germline V gene has CDR1 SGHDN and CDR2 FVKESK. The CDR3 runs to 16 residues. The CDR3 coding sequence is TGTGCCAGCAGCCGTAACAGGGCTGGGTGGACCGGGGAGCTATTTTTT. This codes for CASSRNRAGWTGELFF. Full variable domain (rest looked up from reference TRBV14 and TRBJ2-2): EAGVTQFPSHSVIEKGQTVTLRCDPISGHDNLYWYRRVMGKEIKFLLHFVKESKQDESGMPNNRFLAERTGGTYSTLKVQPAELEDSGVYFCASSRNRAGWTGELFFGEGSRLTVL.

This clonotype was counted at least ten times. The rearrangement uses TRBV10-1 and TRBJ2-5; no reliable D call. Germline V CDR1 and CDR2: WNHNN, SYGVQD (reference sequence). The CDR3 totals 14 residues. The V end was cut by 5 bases, the J end by 6 bases, with 16 bases between. The CDR3: CASSLGGTKKTQYF. The CDR3 coding sequence is TGCGCCAGCAGTCTTGGTGGTACCAAAAAGACCCAGTACTTC.

The V call is TRBV13, the J call TRBJ2-3; 8 bases match TRBD2. Germline V lookup: CDR1 PRHDT, CDR2 FYEKMQ (reference sequence). V lost 4 bases to trimming and J lost 4 bases; unmatched junction nucleotides: 10. The length of the CDR3 is 16 residues. The CDR3 nucleotides are TGTGCCAGCAGCTCCCGGGGGACTAGTAAAGCAGATACGCAGTATTTT. This encodes CASSSRGTSKADTQYF.

This clonotype was detected a few times. V usage is TRBV9 and J usage is TRBJ2-6; no clear D gene. The CDR3 extends over 15 amino acids. Trimming removed 0 bases at V and 0 bases at J, with 4 bases between. Looked up from germline, CDR1 is SGDLS and CDR2 is YYNGEE. This CDR3 reads CASSVEASGANVLTF. CDR3 DNA: TGTGCCAGCAGCGTAGAGGCCTCTGGGGCCAACGTCCTGACTTTC.

This clonotype was counted only a few times. The V call is TRBV9, the J call TRBJ2-6; tentatively, D is TRBD1 or TRBD2 (5 bases each). Germline assignment: CDR1 SGDLS and CDR2 YYNGEE. The ends were cut back, 0 bases at V and 0 bases at J, with 19 bases in the middle. This CDR3 comprises 20 residues. The CDR3 bases are TGTGCCAGCAGCGTAGTGGTCCGGGACCTGCATCCCTCTGGGGCCAACGTCCTGACTTTC. Amino acids: CASSVVVRDLHPSGANVLTF. The whole variable domain, remainder taken from reference TRBV9 and TRBJ2-6, is DSGVTQTPKHLITATGQRVTLRCSPRSGDLSVYWYQQSLDQGLQFLIQYYNGEERAKGNILERFSAQQFPDLHSELNLSSLELGDSALYFCASSVVVRDLHPSGANVLTFGAGSRLTVL.

This clonotype was recorded a few times. This sequence may be a read error, since a much larger clone differs from it by one base. The chain couples TRBV6-2 or TRBV6-3 to TRBJ1-1; D not certain. CDR1 is MNHEY and CDR2 is SVGEGT in the germline V gene. The ends were cut back, 6 bases at V and 0 bases at J, with 5 bases in the middle. The CDR3 spans 12 residues. The CDR3 DNA sequence: TGTGCCAGCAGAGAAATGAACACTGAAGCTTTCTTT. This sequence encodes CASREMNTEAFF.

The table lists this clonotype with many counts. The V gene is TRBV6-1, the J gene TRBJ2-5; TRBD1 matches 8 bases. Germline CDR1 and CDR2: MNHNS and SASEGT. CDR3 size: 15 residues. V shed 6 bases, J shed 4 bases, and the junction held 10 bases outside the gene matches. The CDR3 coding sequence is TGTGCCAGCAGCCTTGGACAGGGATGGGCAGAGACCCAGTACTTC. Translating gives CASSLGQGWAETQYF.

The chain uses TRBV20-1 and TRBJ2-7, with D perhaps TRBD1 (5 bases). CDR3 length equals 16 residues. Germline V CDR1 and CDR2: DFQATT, SNEGSKA (reference sequence). V was shortened by 4 bases and J by 3 bases, with 22 bases between the two germline ends. For the CDR3, the DNA is TGCAGTGCTACCCCTATAGGACAATCTGGCGGCTACGAGCAGTACTTC. Protein product: CSATPIGQSGGYEQYF.

This clonotype occurred many times. The chain employs TRBV7-2 and TRBJ2-7; D remains unclear. The CDR3 runs 14 residues. Germline V lookup: CDR1 SGHTA, CDR2 FQGNSA. V was trimmed by 5 bases and J by 0 bases, leaving 11 bases between them. This chain's CDR3 is CASSPPESSYEQYF. Here the CDR3 DNA reads TGTGCCAGCAGCCCCCCTGAGAGCTCCTACGAGCAGTACTTC.

The sample holds a few counts of this clonotype. An end of the junction differs from the germline gene, which may be a read error. V usage is TRBV30 and J usage is TRBJ2-1; 7 bases fit TRBD1. CDR3 size: 12 residues. Germline CDR1 is GTSNPN and CDR2 is SVGIG (reference sequence). This CDR3 is CAWSPLRQGRIF. For the CDR3, the DNA is TGTGCCTGGAGTCCTCTACGACAGGGTCGGATCTTC.